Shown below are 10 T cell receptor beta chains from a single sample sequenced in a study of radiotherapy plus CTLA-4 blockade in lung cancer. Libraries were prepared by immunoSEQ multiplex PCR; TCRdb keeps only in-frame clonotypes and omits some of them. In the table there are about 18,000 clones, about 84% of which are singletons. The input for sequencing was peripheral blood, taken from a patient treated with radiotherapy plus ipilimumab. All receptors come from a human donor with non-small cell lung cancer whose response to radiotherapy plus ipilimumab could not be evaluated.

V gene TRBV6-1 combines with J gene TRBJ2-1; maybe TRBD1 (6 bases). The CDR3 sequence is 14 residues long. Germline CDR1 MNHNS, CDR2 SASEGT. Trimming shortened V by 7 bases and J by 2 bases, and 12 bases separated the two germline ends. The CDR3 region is CASTPQGPYNEQFF. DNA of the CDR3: TGTGCCAGCACCCCTCAGGGGCCCTACAATGAGCAGTTCTTC.

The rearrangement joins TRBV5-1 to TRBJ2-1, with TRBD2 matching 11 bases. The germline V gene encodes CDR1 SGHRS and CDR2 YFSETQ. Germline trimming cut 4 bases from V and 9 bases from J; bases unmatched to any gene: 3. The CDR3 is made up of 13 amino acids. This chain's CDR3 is CASSPGTSGEQFF. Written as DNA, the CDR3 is TGCGCCAGCAGCCCCGGGACTAGCGGTGAGCAGTTCTTC.

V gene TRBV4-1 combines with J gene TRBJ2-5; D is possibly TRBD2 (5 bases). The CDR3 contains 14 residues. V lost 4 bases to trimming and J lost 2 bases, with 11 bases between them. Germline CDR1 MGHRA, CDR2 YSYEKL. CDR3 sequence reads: CASSLPGKQETQYF. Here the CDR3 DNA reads TGCGCCAGCAGCCTGCCCGGGAAGCAAGAGACCCAGTACTTC.

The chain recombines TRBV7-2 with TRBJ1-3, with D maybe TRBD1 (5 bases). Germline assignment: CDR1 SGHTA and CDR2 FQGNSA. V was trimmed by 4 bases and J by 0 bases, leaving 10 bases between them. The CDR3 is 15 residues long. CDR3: CASSWSGRSGNTIYF. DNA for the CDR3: TGTGCCAGCAGCTGGTCAGGGCGCTCTGGAAACACCATATATTTT.

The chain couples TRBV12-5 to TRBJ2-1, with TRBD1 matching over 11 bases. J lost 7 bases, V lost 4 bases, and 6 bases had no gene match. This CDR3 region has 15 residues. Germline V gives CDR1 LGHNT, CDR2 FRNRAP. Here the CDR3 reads CASGSGQGAGNEQFF. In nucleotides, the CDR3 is TGTGCTAGTGGTTCCGGACAGGGGGCGGGGAATGAGCAGTTCTTC. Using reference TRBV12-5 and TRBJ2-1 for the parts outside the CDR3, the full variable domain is DARVTQTPRHKVTEMGQEVTMRCQPILGHNTVFWYRQTMMQGLELLAYFRNRAPLDDSGMPKDRFSAEMPDATLATLKIQPSEPRDSAVYFCASGSGQGAGNEQFFGPGTRLTVL.

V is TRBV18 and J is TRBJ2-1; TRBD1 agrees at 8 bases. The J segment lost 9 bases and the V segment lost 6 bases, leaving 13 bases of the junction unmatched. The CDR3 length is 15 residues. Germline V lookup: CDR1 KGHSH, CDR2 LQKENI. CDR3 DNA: TGTGCCAGCTCCCCAGGACAGGGATCGGTGATTGAGCAGTTCTTC. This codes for CASSPGQGSVIEQFF.

As DNA, the CDR3 is TGCGCCAGCACTCCTAGGGGAGGGGTGAAGAATAACTATGGCTACACCTTC. Translating it yields CASTPRGGVKNNYGYTF. The chain employs TRBV10-2 and TRBJ1-2; D possibly corresponds to TRBD1 (5 bases). Germline CDR1 reads WSHSY; CDR2 reads SAAADI. The CDR3 contains 17 residues. V lost 7 bases to trimming and J lost 1 base, with 22 bases between them.

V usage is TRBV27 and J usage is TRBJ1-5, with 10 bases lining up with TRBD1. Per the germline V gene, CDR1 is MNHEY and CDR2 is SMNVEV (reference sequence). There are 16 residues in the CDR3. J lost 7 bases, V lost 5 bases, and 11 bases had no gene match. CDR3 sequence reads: CASSPTDRGLGQPQHF. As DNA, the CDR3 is TGTGCCAGCAGTCCAACAGACAGGGGGCTTGGACAGCCCCAGCATTTT.

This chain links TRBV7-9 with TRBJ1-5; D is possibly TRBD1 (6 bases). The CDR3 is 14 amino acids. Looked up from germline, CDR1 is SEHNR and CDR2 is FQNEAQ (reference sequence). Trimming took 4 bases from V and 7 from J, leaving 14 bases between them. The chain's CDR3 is CASSSEGTRQPQHF. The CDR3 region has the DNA TGTGCCAGCAGCTCTGAGGGGACAAGACAGCCCCAGCATTTT.

CDR3: CASSNTPMRRMNTGELFF. The DNA for the CDR3 is TGTGCCAGCAGCAATACCCCGATGAGGAGGATGAACACCGGGGAGCTGTTTTTT. This chain uses TRBV28 with TRBJ2-2; TRBD2 might be the D (5 bases). This CDR3 is built from 18 residues. Germline V gene lookup returns CDR1 MDHEN and CDR2 SYDVKM. The V and J ends lost 6 bases and 1 base respectively, with 21 bases between them.